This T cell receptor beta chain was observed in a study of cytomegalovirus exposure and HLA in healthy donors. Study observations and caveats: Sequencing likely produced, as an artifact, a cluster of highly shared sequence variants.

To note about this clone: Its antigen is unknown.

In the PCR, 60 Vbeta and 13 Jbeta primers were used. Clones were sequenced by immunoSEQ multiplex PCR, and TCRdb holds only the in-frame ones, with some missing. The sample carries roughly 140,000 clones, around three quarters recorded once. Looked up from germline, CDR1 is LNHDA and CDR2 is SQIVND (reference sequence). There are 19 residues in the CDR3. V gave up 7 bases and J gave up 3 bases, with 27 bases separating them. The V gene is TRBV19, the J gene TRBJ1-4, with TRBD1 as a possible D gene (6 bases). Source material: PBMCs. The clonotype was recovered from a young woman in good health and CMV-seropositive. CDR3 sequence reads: CASNPRTGGPGVPNEKLFF. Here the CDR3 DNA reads TGTGCCAGTAATCCCAGGACCGGGGGGCCCGGGGTCCCTAATGAAAAACTGTTTTTT.